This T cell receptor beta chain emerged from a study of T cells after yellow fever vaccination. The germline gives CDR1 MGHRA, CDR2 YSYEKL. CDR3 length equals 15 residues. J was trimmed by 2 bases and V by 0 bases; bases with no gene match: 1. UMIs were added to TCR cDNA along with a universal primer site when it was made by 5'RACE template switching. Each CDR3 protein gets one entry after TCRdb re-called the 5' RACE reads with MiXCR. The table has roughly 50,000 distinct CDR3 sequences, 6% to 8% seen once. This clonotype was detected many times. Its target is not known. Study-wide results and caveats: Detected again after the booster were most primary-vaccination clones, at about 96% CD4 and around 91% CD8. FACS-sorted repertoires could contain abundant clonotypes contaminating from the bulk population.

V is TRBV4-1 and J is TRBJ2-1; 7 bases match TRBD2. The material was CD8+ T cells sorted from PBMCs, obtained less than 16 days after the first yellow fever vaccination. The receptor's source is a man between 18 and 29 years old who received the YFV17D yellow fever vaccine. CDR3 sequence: CASSQEGGTYNEQFF. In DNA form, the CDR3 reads TGCGCCAGCAGCCAAGAGGGGGGGACCTACAATGAGCAGTTCTTC.